A selection of T cell receptor beta chains follows, all from one sample in a study of cytotoxic CD8 clonotypes in ibrutinib-treated CLL. Some clones are missing from TCRdb's copy, which holds only in-frame ones; the method was immunoSEQ multiplex PCR. Found here are fewer than 400,000 clones, roughly 71% of them singletons; the top ten hold about 6.7%. Sequencing used PBMCs, obtained after 36 months of ibrutinib treatment. The receptors come from a human donor with chronic lymphocytic leukemia. Each CDR3 is given with its conserved first and last residue. A D gene is named only where the DNA matches it firmly. Expanded clones are given a class, and other clones once, few, many or no size at all.

TRBJ2-1	.	.	TRBV5-1	CAQASPRGPSYNEQFF	TGCGCCCAGGCCAGTCCGCGGGGACCCTCCTACAATGAGCAGTTCTTC
TRBJ2-5	.	.	TRBV4-2	CASSQVHRETQYF	TGTGCCAGCAGCCAAGTTCACCGCGAGACCCAGTACTTC
TRBJ1-1	.	once	TRBV7-9	CASSSSGRRTEAFF	TGTGCCAGCAGCTCCTCCGGACGTCGCACTGAAGCTTTCTTT
TRBJ2-7	.	few	TRBV5-4	CASSLAGDEQYF	TGTGCCAGCAGCTTGGCAGGGGACGAGCAGTACTTC
TRBJ2-7	TRBD2	.	TRBV7-2	CASSLVPLADYEQYF	TGTGCCAGCAGCTTAGTTCCGCTAGCGGACTACGAGCAGTACTTC
TRBJ2-1	TRBD1	.	TRBV5-4	CASSRDRDEQFF	TGTGCCAGCAGCAGAGACAGGGATGAGCAGTTCTTC
TRBJ1-5	.	.	TRBV4-1	CASSQNLEQPQHF	TGCGCCAGCAGCCAAAATCTGGAGCAGCCCCAGCATTTT
TRBJ1-1	TRBD1	.	TRBV11-2	CASSYDRGQAEAFF	TGTGCCAGCAGCTACGACAGGGGGCAGGCTGAAGCTTTCTTT
TRBJ1-6	.	.	TRBV7-3	CASSANAALVQLHF	TGTGCCAGCAGCGCAAACGCCGCACTTGTTCAACTCCACTTT
TRBJ1-1	.	.	TRBV6-1	CASSVGMRAFF	TGTGCCAGCAGTGTGGGGATGAGAGCTTTCTTT
TRBJ2-1	TRBD1	.	TRBV27	CASKDRGVPVGPYNEQFF	TGTGCCAGCAAAGACAGGGGGGTTCCCGTCGGCCCTTACAATGAGCAGTTCTTC
TRBJ2-5	TRBD2	.	TRBV6-5	CASRSGTSRTQYF	TGTGCCAGCAGATCCGGGACTAGTAGGACCCAGTACTTC
TRBJ2-1	TRBD2	.	TRBV29-1	CSASGRSYNEQFF	TGCAGCGCTAGCGGGAGGTCCTACAATGAGCAGTTCTTC
TRBJ2-4	TRBD1	few	TRBV5-1	CASSPGTGVNIQYF	TGCGCCAGCAGCCCCGGGACAGGGGTGAACATTCAGTACTTC
TRBJ1-5	.	.	TRBV5-7	CASSFFSQGFSRNQPQHF	TGTGCCAGCAGCTTTTTTTCACAGGGTTTTTCTCGGAATCAGCCCCAGCATTTT
TRBJ2-7	TRBD1	many	TRBV4-1	CASSHSRQGDYEQYF	TGCGCCAGCAGCCATTCCCGGCAGGGGGACTACGAGCAGTACTTC
TRBJ2-7	TRBD1	.	TRBV11-2	CASSFDRAGQYF	TGTGCCAGCAGTTTTGACAGGGCCGGGCAGTACTTC
TRBJ1-5	.	.	TRBV5-1	CASSLGGYNQPQHF	TGCGCCAGCAGCTTGGGAGGTTACAATCAGCCCCAGCATTTT
TRBJ1-2	TRBD1	.	TRBV19	CASRTTGDYGYTF	TGTGCCAGTAGAACGACAGGGGACTATGGCTACACCTTC
TRBJ2-7	TRBD2	.	TRBV18	CASSPHGLADYYEQYF	TGTGCCAGCTCACCACACGGACTAGCGGACTACTACGAGCAGTACTTC
TRBJ2-5	.	.	TRBV5-6	CASSQDSRTQYF	TGTGCCAGCAGCCAGGACAGCCGGACCCAGTACTTC
TRBJ2-7	.	.	TRBV2	CASSVGTLLYEQYF	TGTGCCAGCAGTGTGGGCACTTTACTCTACGAGCAGTACTTC
TRBJ2-4	.	.	TRBV27	CASSSVGGTAVIQYF	TGTGCCAGCAGTTCTGTGGGGGGGACAGCAGTCATTCAGTACTTC
TRBJ2-5	.	.	TRBV6-5	CASSYFGAETQYF	TGTGCCAGCAGTTATTTCGGCGCGGAGACCCAGTACTTC
TRBJ2-3	.	.	TRBV4-1	CASSQDALDYTDTQYF	TGCGCCAGCAGCCAAGATGCACTTGACTACACAGATACGCAGTATTTT
TRBJ2-5	TRBD2	.	TRBV2	CASSDSGGIFGQRDYF	TGTGCCAGCAGTGACTCGGGAGGGATCTTTGGCCAGCGGGATTACTTC
TRBJ2-7	.	.	TRBV6-1	CASSPTDIYEQYF	TGTGCCAGCAGTCCTACAGACATCTACGAGCAGTACTTC
TRBJ1-2	TRBD1	.	TRBV19	CASSKTGGVNGYTF	TGTGCCAGTAGTAAAACAGGGGGCGTCAATGGCTACACCTTC
TRBJ2-7	.	.	TRBV9	CASSVEGLAGYEQYF	TGTGCCAGCAGCGTAGAAGGGCTAGCCGGGTACGAGCAGTACTTC
TRBJ1-2	.	.	TRBV25-1	CASSEPGSVYGYTF	TGTGCCAGCAGTGAACCAGGTTCCGTCTATGGCTACACCTTC
TRBJ2-4	.	.	TRBV4-1	CASSPGVGRGNIQYF	TGCGCCAGCAGCCCGGGGGTAGGGCGGGGAAACATTCAGTACTTC
TRBJ2-5	TRBD1	.	TRBV29-1	CSVKGQGLRTYQETQYF	TGCAGCGTGAAGGGACAGGGCCTCAGAACGTACCAAGAGACCCAGTACTTC
TRBJ2-6	.	.	TRBV2	CASSEPRGGPSGANVLTF	TGTGCCAGCAGTGAACCCAGGGGGGGTCCCTCTGGGGCCAACGTCCTGACTTTC
TRBJ2-7	.	.	TRBV23-1	CASSQVPTERYEQYF	TGCGCCAGCAGTCAGGTACCGACAGAGCGATACGAGCAGTACTTC
TRBJ1-2	TRBD1	few	TRBV14	CASSPRDRAYGYTF	TGTGCCAGCAGCCCGCGGGACAGGGCGTATGGCTACACCTTC
TRBJ1-2	.	.	TRBV6-5	CASSYSAGTYGYTF	TGTGCCAGCAGTTACTCGGCGGGGACCTATGGCTACACCTTC
TRBJ2-7	.	.	TRBV7-2	CASTTNPYEQYF	TGTGCCAGCACCACCAACCCCTACGAGCAGTACTTC
TRBJ2-2	.	.	TRBV9	CASSRLGLANTGELFF	TGTGCCAGCAGCAGATTGGGACTGGCGAACACCGGGGAGCTGTTTTTT
TRBJ1-1	TRBD1	once	TRBV5-1	CASSLTGDMNTEAFF	TGCGCCAGCAGCCTGACAGGGGATATGAACACTGAAGCTTTCTTT
TRBJ2-5	.	.	TRBV6-5	CASSLGRLQETQYF	TGTGCCAGCAGTTTGGGACGGCTACAAGAGACCCAGTACTTC
TRBJ2-3	.	few	TRBV4-1	CASSLSPDTQYF	TGCGCCAGCAGCCTTTCTCCAGATACGCAGTATTTT
TRBJ1-4	.	.	TRBV29-1	CSVVRASNEKLFF	TGCAGCGTTGTAAGGGCCTCCAATGAAAAACTGTTTTTT
TRBJ2-1	.	.	TRBV5-6	CASISRPRNEQFF	TGTGCCAGCATCTCCCGACCCAGAAATGAGCAGTTCTTC
TRBJ2-5	.	.	TRBV15	CATSRVGGGGQETQYF	TGTGCCACCAGCAGAGTAGGGGGCGGAGGGCAAGAGACCCAGTACTTC
TRBJ2-1	TRBD2	.	TRBV7-6	CASSWASGANNEQFF	TGTGCCAGCAGCTGGGCTAGCGGGGCGAACAATGAGCAGTTCTTC
TRBJ2-5	TRBD2	.	TRBV4-1	CASSQEPSGRLETQYF	TGCGCCAGCAGCCAAGAACCTAGCGGGAGGTTAGAGACCCAGTACTTC
TRBJ1-1	.	.	TRBV29-1	CSVTRGPTEAFF	TGCAGCGTTACCAGGGGCCCCACTGAAGCTTTCTTT
TRBJ2-1	TRBD2	.	TRBV4-1	CASSQPIAGGDEQFF	TGCGCCAGCAGCCAACCGATAGCGGGGGGGGATGAGCAGTTCTTC
TRBJ2-2	TRBD2	.	TRBV18	CASSPLGLAGGTGELFF	TGTGCCAGCTCACCACTTGGACTAGCGGGAGGGACCGGGGAGCTGTTTTTT
TRBJ2-7	.	.	TRBV5-1	CASSLVVGPYEQYF	TGCGCCAGCAGCTTGGTTGTTGGCCCCTACGAGCAGTACTTC
TRBJ1-2	.	.	TRBV27	CASSFDQGTQYGYTF	TGTGCCAGCAGTTTCGACCAGGGCACCCAATATGGCTACACCTTC
TRBJ2-7	.	.	TRBV29-1	CSVFIRQSSYEQYF	TGCAGCGTCTTTATTCGACAGAGCTCCTACGAGCAGTACTTC
TRBJ2-2	TRBD1	once	TRBV14	CASSQEYWAGGRDTGELFF	TGTGCCAGCAGCCAAGAGTACTGGGCAGGGGGCAGAGACACCGGGGAGCTGTTTTTT
TRBJ1-5	.	.	TRBV6-1	CASSVTGNQPQHF	TGTGCCAGCAGTGTAACAGGTAATCAGCCCCAGCATTTT
TRBJ2-7	.	.	TRBV23-1	CASSPPTYEQYF	TGCGCCAGCAGTCCCCCCACTTACGAGCAGTACTTC
TRBJ1-1	.	.	TRBV9	CASSPRNGIGAEAFF	TGTGCCAGCAGCCCCCGTAATGGTATCGGCGCTGAAGCTTTCTTT
TRBJ1-4	.	.	TRBV10-3	CATAPHTGVEKLFF	TGTGCCACCGCCCCCCATACGGGGGTCGAAAAACTGTTTTTT